One and the same sample provided the 15 T cell receptor beta chains below, sequenced in a study of T cell responses to AZD1222 COVID-19 vaccine. The repertoire was sequenced with immunoSEQ multiplex PCR; TCRdb's copy has only in-frame clones and lacks some. The table has about 150,000 clones, 85% to 95% seen once. Sample: peripheral blood, taken on day 0 of AZD1222 vaccination. The receptors stem from an adult in good health.

The rearrangement uses TRBV9 and TRBJ2-7, with unresolved D. Trimming stripped 5 bases from V and 6 bases from J, with 12 bases between. The CDR3 is 12 amino acids. Looked up from germline, CDR1 is SGDLS and CDR2 is YYNGEE. The CDR3 DNA sequence: TGTGCCAGCAGTAATCCTCCCGGCGAGCAGTACTTC. It yields the protein CASSNPPGEQYF.

The chain joins TRBV19 to TRBJ1-1; D is uncertain. Germline assignment: CDR1 LNHDA and CDR2 SQIVND (reference sequence). The ends were cut back, 5 bases at V and 6 bases at J, with 16 bases in the middle. There are 14 residues in the CDR3. The CDR3 DNA sequence: TGTGCCAGTAGTGCGCAATCGACCGTGTCTGAAGCTTTCTTT. Its protein product is CASSAQSTVSEAFF.

The chain recombines TRBV10-1 with TRBJ1-2; D gene unclear. CDR1 WNHNN and CDR2 SYGVQD come from the germline V gene (reference sequence). The CDR3 is made up of 15 amino acids. The V end lost 3 bases, the J end lost 1 base, and 12 bases lay between the germline ends. CDR3 loop: CASSDNDRLNYGYTF. The CDR3, as DNA: TGCGCCAGCAGTGATAACGACCGTCTTAACTATGGCTACACCTTC.

The CDR3 nucleotides are TGTGCCAGCAGTTTATCGATGGGACAGGGTTCTGAAGCTTTCTTT. Translation gives CASSLSMGQGSEAFF. The chain carries TRBV27 and TRBJ1-1; 9 nucleotides match TRBD1. The CDR3 is 15 residues long. The V and J ends lost 0 bases and 6 bases, in that order; junction bases with no gene match: 5. The germline CDR1 and CDR2 sequences are MNHEY and SMNVEV (reference sequence).

Details on this clone: The sample holds other DNA sequences that translate to the same CDR3. The CDR3 DNA sequence: TGTGCCAGCAGCTTAGACAGCTCCTATAATTCACCCCTCCACTTT. Translated, it gives CASSLDSSYNSPLHF. The chain links TRBV11-2 to TRBJ1-6, with D unresolved. The V gene lost 0 bases and the J gene lost 0 bases, with 3 bases spanning the gap. The germline V gene has CDR1 SGHAT and CDR2 FQNNGV. The CDR3 is made up of 15 amino acids.

V is TRBV25-1 and J is TRBJ1-1; D is unresolved. This CDR3 contains 13 residues. The germline gives CDR1 MGHDK, CDR2 SYGVNS. V dropped 3 bases and J dropped 0 bases, with 5 bases sitting between them. The CDR3 protein is CASSDGLNTEAFF. The CDR3 region has the DNA TGTGCCAGCAGTGATGGGTTGAACACTGAAGCTTTCTTT.

The CDR3 DNA follows: TGCGCCAGCAGCCAAGAGGGACTCCGGGACAGGGCCTACGAGCAGTACTTC. As protein: CASSQEGLRDRAYEQYF. The chain has TRBV4-1 and TRBJ2-7; 9 nucleotides agree with TRBD1. Germline CDR1 MGHRA, CDR2 YSYEKL. V was pared by 0 bases and J by 2 bases, with 8 bases of the junction left unmatched. The CDR3 consists of 17 residues.

The chain is built from TRBV6-2 or TRBV6-3 and TRBJ1-1; D gene unclear. The CDR3 covers 14 residues. Germline V lookup: CDR1 MNHEY, CDR2 SVGEGT. V lost 2 bases and J 1 base, leaving 8 bases between the germline ends. The CDR3 region has the DNA TGTGCCAGCAGTTACGGCCCGCAGAACACTGAAGCTTTCTTT. This sequence encodes CASSYGPQNTEAFF.

CDR3 loop: CASSSSAAGPYEQYF. For the CDR3, the DNA is TGTGCCAGCAGCTCCTCGGCGGCGGGGCCGTACGAGCAGTACTTC. The chain uses TRBV3-1 (or the pseudogene TRBV3-2) and TRBJ2-7, with a weak D call TRBD2 (6 bases). V lost 5 bases, J lost 4 bases, and 18 bases lay in between. This CDR3 is 15 amino acids long. The V gene's germline CDR1 is LGHDT and CDR2 YNNKEL (reference sequence).

J is TRBJ1-6 and V is TRBV10-3; 8 nucleotides align to TRBD1. Per the germline V gene, CDR1 is ENHRY and CDR2 is SYGVKD. The CDR3 runs to 17 residues. The trim removed 0 bases at V and 9 bases at J, leaving 10 bases unmatched. The CDR3: CAISESGRQGMGSPLHF. CDR3 bases: TGTGCCATCAGTGAGTCTGGAAGACAGGGGATGGGTTCACCCCTCCACTTT.

The V call is TRBV6-5, the J call TRBJ1-2; tentatively, D is TRBD1 (6 bases). Germline lookup yields CDR1 MNHEY and CDR2 SVGAGI. The ends were cut back, 6 bases at V and 7 bases at J, with 18 bases in the middle. This CDR3 is 14 amino acids long. The chain's CDR3 is CASSSGSGERGYTF. Written as DNA, the CDR3 is TGTGCCAGCAGCTCAGGTTCAGGGGAACGTGGCTACACCTTC.

The CDR3 protein is CASSERAGANYGYTF. The CDR3 DNA sequence: TGTGCCAGCAGTGAGCGGGCAGGAGCTAACTATGGCTACACCTTC. This chain links TRBV6-4 with TRBJ1-2; D gene ambiguous. CDR1 MRHNA and CDR2 SNTAGT come from the germline V gene. The V and J ends lost 3 bases and 0 bases respectively, with 11 bases between them. This CDR3 spans 15 amino acids.

The chain recombines TRBV28 with TRBJ2-1, with 7 nucleotides matching TRBD2. CDR3 size: 16 residues. Germline V CDR1 and CDR2: MDHEN, SYDVKM. J lost 0 bases, V lost 3 bases, and 5 bases had no gene match. In DNA, the CDR3 is TGTGCCAGCAGTTTTTCTAGCGGCAGCTCCTACAATGAGCAGTTCTTC. Its translation: CASSFSSGSSYNEQFF.

The V call is TRBV18, the J call TRBJ2-7; TRBD1 aligns across 7 bases. The germline V gene encodes CDR1 KGHSH and CDR2 LQKENI. CDR3 length: 15 amino acids. V was pared by 1 base and J by 4 bases, with 7 bases of the junction left unmatched. The DNA of the CDR3 is TGTGCCAGCTCACCACAGAGGGGGCGAGATTACGAGCAGTACTTC. Amino acids: CASSPQRGRDYEQYF.

In DNA form, the CDR3 reads TGTGCCAGTAGTAAGAACAGGGTCGGTGAAAAACTGTTTTTT. Translated: CASSKNRVGEKLFF. This chain joins TRBV19 and TRBJ1-4, with D possibly matching TRBD1 (6 bases). CDR1 and CDR2 from the germline V gene are LNHDA and SQIVND (reference sequence). V gave up 4 bases and J gave up 7 bases, with 13 bases separating them. The CDR3 runs to 14 residues.